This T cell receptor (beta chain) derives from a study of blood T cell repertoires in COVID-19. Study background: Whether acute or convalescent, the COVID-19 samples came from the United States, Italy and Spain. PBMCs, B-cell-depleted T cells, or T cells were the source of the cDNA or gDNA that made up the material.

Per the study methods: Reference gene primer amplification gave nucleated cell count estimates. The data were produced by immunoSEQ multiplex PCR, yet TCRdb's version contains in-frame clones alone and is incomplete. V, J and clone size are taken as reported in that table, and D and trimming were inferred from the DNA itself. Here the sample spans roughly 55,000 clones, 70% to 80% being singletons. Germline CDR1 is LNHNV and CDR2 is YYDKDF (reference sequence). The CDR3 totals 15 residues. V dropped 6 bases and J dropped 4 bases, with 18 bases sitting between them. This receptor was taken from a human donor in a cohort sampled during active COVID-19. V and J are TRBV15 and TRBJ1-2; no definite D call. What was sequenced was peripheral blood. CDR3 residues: CATSGSATFPYGYTF. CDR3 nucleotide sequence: TGTGCCACCAGTGGGAGCGCCACCTTTCCCTATGGCTACACCTTC. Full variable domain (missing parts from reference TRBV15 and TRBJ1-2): DAMVIQNPRYQVTQFGKPVTLSCSQTLNHNVMYWYQQKSSQAPKLLFHYYDKDFNNEADTPDNFQSRRPNTSFCFLDIRSPGLGDTAMYLCATSGSATFPYGYTFGSGTRLTVV.